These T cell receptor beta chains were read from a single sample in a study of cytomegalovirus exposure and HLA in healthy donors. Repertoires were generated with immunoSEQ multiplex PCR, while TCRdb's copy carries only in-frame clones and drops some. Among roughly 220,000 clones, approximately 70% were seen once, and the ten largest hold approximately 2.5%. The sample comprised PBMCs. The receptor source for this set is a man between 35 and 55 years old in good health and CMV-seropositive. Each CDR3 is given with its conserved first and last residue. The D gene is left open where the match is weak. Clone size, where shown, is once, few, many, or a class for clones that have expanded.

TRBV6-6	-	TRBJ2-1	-	CASTDRSEQFF	TGTGCCAGCACCGACAGGAGTGAGCAGTTCTTC
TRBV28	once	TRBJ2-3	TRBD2	CASSLRLAGRTDTQYF	TGTGCCAGCAGTTTAAGGCTAGCGGGTCGCACAGATACGCAGTATTTT
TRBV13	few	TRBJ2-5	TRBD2	CASSWRGSGGAAGETQYF	TGTGCCAGCAGCTGGCGGGGTAGCGGGGGGGCCGCGGGAGAGACCCAGTACTTC
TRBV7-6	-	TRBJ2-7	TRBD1	CASSPGTGPAEQYF	TGTGCCAGCAGCCCAGGGACAGGCCCCGCCGAGCAGTACTTC
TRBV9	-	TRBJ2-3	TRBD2	CASSVEGPQVSGGPTDTQYF	TGTGCCAGCAGCGTAGAGGGGCCCCAGGTTAGCGGGGGGCCCACAGATACGCAGTATTTT
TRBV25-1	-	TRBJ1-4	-	CASSGQGVTNEKLFF	TGTGCCAGCAGTGGCCAAGGGGTAACTAATGAAAAACTGTTTTTT
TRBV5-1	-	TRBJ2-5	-	CASSFSVQETQYF	TGCGCCAGCAGCTTTTCCGTCCAAGAGACCCAGTACTTC
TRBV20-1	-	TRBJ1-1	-	CSAQSTEAFF	TGCAGTGCTCAGTCCACTGAAGCTTTCTTT
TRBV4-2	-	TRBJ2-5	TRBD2	CASSHPSTSGDETQYF	TGTGCCAGCAGCCATCCCTCGACTAGCGGGGACGAGACCCAGTACTTC
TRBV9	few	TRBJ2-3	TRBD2	CASSGGLAEGTDTQYF	TGTGCCAGCAGCGGCGGACTAGCGGAAGGCACAGATACGCAGTATTTT
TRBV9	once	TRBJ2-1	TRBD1	CASSARIGQGAYNEQFF	TGTGCCAGCAGCGCTCGAATTGGACAGGGGGCCTACAATGAGCAGTTCTTC
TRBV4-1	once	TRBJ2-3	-	CASSQDGDTQYF	TGCGCCAGCAGCCAAGACGGAGATACGCAGTATTTT
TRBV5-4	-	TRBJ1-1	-	CASSWGVAGTEAFF	TGTGCCAGCAGCTGGGGGGTCGCCGGAACTGAAGCTTTCTTT
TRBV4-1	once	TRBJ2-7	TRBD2	CASSQGRLAVYEQYF	TGCGCCAGCAGCCAAGGTAGGCTAGCGGTGTACGAGCAGTACTTC